Listed here are 28 T cell receptor beta chains from one sample, sequenced in a study of blood T cell repertoires in COVID-19. Produced via immunoSEQ multiplex PCR; TCRdb's table is partial and in-frame only. The sample lists about 90,000 clones; around 90% were seen once. Sequenced: peripheral blood. Receptors originate from a man aged 50 to 59 with COVID-19, enrolled during active disease.

The chain combines TRBV18 with TRBJ1-1; D is unresolved. Germline CDR1 and CDR2: KGHSH and LQKENI. Between the trimmed V and J ends, which lost 3 bases and 3 bases, there was a span of 5 bases. The CDR3 consists of 12 residues. The DNA for the CDR3 is TGTGCCAGCTCACCCAGCGACACTGAAGCTTTCTTT. Protein product: CASSPSDTEAFF.

The chain has TRBV5-1 and TRBJ2-1, with no clear D. In germline, CDR1 is SGHRS, CDR2 YFSETQ. V shed 0 bases and J shed 5 bases, with 9 bases lying between them. The CDR3 is 14 amino acids. The CDR3 protein is CASSLGQFNNEQFF. The DNA for the CDR3 is TGCGCCAGCAGCTTGGGCCAGTTTAACAATGAGCAGTTCTTC.

V usage is TRBV27 and J usage is TRBJ2-5; the D gene is possibly TRBD2 (5 bases). V was trimmed by 5 bases and J by 5 bases, leaving 18 bases between them. In germline, CDR1 is MNHEY, CDR2 SMNVEV (reference sequence). This CDR3 has 15 residues. The DNA for the CDR3 is TGTGCCAGCAGTCCCTACTTCGGGGATGTGGAGACCCAGTACTTC. As protein: CASSPYFGDVETQYF.

The chain carries TRBV19 and TRBJ2-2, with 9 nucleotides matching TRBD2. This CDR3 comprises 14 residues. V lost 10 bases to trimming and J lost 1 base; unmatched junction nucleotides: 4. Germline V CDR1 and CDR2: LNHDA, SQIVND (reference sequence). The CDR3 coding sequence is TGTGCCATAAGACTAGCGGAGAACACCGGGGAGCTGTTTTTT. Translation gives CAIRLAENTGELFF.

This chain connects TRBV28 to TRBJ1-5; D is unclear. The CDR3 covers 15 residues. The germline V and J ends were trimmed by 2 bases and 3 bases, with 11 bases remaining between them. Germline CDR1 reads MDHEN; CDR2 reads SYDVKM. CDR3 residues: CASSLRGHPNQPQHF. The CDR3 coding sequence is TGTGCCAGCAGTTTACGGGGTCACCCCAATCAGCCCCAGCATTTT.

V and J are TRBV10-1 and TRBJ2-1; 14 bases are a match to TRBD2. J gave up 0 bases and V 3 bases, and 7 bases lay outside the gene matches. Looked up from germline, CDR1 is WNHNN and CDR2 is SYGVQD (reference sequence). The CDR3 totals 19 residues. The CDR3 nucleotides are TGCGCCAGCAGTGAAAGGACTAGCGGGGGGATAAGCTCCTACAATGAGCAGTTCTTC. Amino acid sequence: CASSERTSGGISSYNEQFF.

The chain employs TRBV30 and TRBJ2-2; D unresolved. Germline-derived CDR1 and CDR2 are GTSNPN and SVGIG (reference sequence). The CDR3 length is 11 residues. V lost 3 bases and J 5 bases, leaving 4 bases between the germline ends. CDR3 region: CAWSRTGELFF. The DNA for the CDR3 is TGTGCCTGGAGCCGGACCGGGGAGCTGTTTTTT.

V gene TRBV27 combines with J gene TRBJ1-5; 12 bases are shared with TRBD1. In germline, CDR1 is MNHEY, CDR2 SMNVEV (reference sequence). CDR3 length: 17 residues. Trimming cost V 5 bases and J 6 bases; bases outside gene matches: 11. The CDR3 DNA follows: TGTGCCAGCAGTCCCAGGGACAGGGGGCGCTGGGGTCAGCCCCAGCATTTT. Translated: CASSPRDRGRWGQPQHF.

CDR3 nucleotide sequence: TGTGCCAGTAGTAGCGTCAGCAATCAGCCCCAGCATTTT. Amino acids: CASSSVSNQPQHF. The chain employs TRBV19 and TRBJ1-5; D uncertain. The germline CDR1 and CDR2 sequences are LNHDA and SQIVND (reference sequence). The V end was cut by 4 bases, the J end by 1 base, with 5 bases between. The length of the CDR3 is 13 residues.

V usage is TRBV3-1 (or the pseudogene TRBV3-2) and J usage is TRBJ1-2, with D perhaps matching TRBD1 (5 bases). Trimming took off 5 bases at V and 1 base at J, with 11 bases between the two ends. The CDR3 sequence is 14 residues long. Germline CDR1 LGHDT, CDR2 YNNKEL (reference sequence). The CDR3 coding sequence is TGTGCCAGCAGCACGCTACAGGATAACTATGGCTACACCTTC. Its translation is CASSTLQDNYGYTF.

The gene calls are TRBV6-5 and TRBJ1-4, with a tentative D call TRBD1 (6 bases). Germline loops: CDR1 MNHEY, CDR2 SVGAGI. The V gene lost 2 bases and the J gene lost 8 bases, with 12 bases spanning the gap. The CDR3 has 14 amino acids. DNA of the CDR3: TGTGCCAGCAGTTACGCAGGGGCGAGGGAAAAACTGTTTTTT. Translating it yields CASSYAGAREKLFF.

This clone was detected a few times. This chain uses TRBV2 with TRBJ1-5, with D perhaps TRBD1 (6 bases). Trimming took off 6 bases at V and 2 bases at J, with 14 bases between the two ends. The CDR3 length is 15 residues. Germline V gene sequence: CDR1 SNHLY, CDR2 FYNNEI. Written as DNA, the CDR3 is TGTGCCAGCAGAAGAGGACAGAGTCGCAATCAGCCCCAGCATTTT. This encodes CASRRGQSRNQPQHF. The full variable domain, completed using reference TRBV2 and TRBJ1-5, is EPEVTQTPSHQVTQMGQEVILRCVPISNHLYFYWYRQILGQKVEFLVSFYNNEISEKSEIFDDQFSVERPDGSNFTLKIRSTKLEDSAMYFCASRRGQSRNQPQHFGDGTRLSIL.

The chain has TRBV11-2 and TRBJ1-4; D is uncertain. V was pared by 1 base and J by 7 bases, with 19 bases between. This CDR3 is 17 amino acids long. CDR1 is SGHAT and CDR2 is FQNNGV in the germline V gene. The CDR3 loop is CASSLGVDVLGPEKLFF. CDR3 coding DNA: TGTGCCAGCAGCTTAGGTGTGGACGTACTAGGTCCTGAAAAACTGTTTTTT.

The chain carries TRBV6-6 and TRBJ1-1, with 10 bases aligning to TRBD1. This CDR3 contains 13 residues. Germline trimming cut 6 bases from V and 6 bases from J; bases unmatched to any gene: 4. CDR1 is MNHNY and CDR2 is SVGAGI in the germline V gene (reference sequence). The CDR3 region is CASSLGTGAEAFF. The DNA of the CDR3 is TGTGCCAGCAGCCTCGGGACAGGGGCTGAAGCTTTCTTT.

V and J are TRBV4-1 and TRBJ2-7; D possibly corresponds to TRBD1 (6 bases). Trimming pared 0 bases from V and 6 bases from J, leaving 18 bases between. Germline lookup yields CDR1 MGHRA and CDR2 YSYEKL. CDR3 size: 16 residues. In DNA, the CDR3 is TGCGCCAGCAGCCAAGAATTCAGAAACAGGGCTATCGAGCAGTACTTC. It codes for CASSQEFRNRAIEQYF.

This clone was observed a few times. This chain joins TRBV28 and TRBJ2-5; D is unclear. Per germline, CDR1 MDHEN and CDR2 SYDVKM. V was pared by 4 bases and J by 6 bases, with 18 bases between. This CDR3 comprises 15 residues. CDR3 sequence: CASSSPRVQLKTQYF. The CDR3 bases are TGTGCCAGCAGTTCCCCTCGGGTTCAACTTAAGACCCAGTACTTC.

This clone showed up just a few times. The V gene is TRBV6-5, the J gene TRBJ1-4; the match to TRBD1 covers 8 bases. The CDR3 contains 16 residues. V was pared by 0 bases and J by 7 bases, with 7 bases of the junction left unmatched. Per germline, CDR1 MNHEY and CDR2 SVGAGI. CDR3 bases: TGTGCCAGCAGTTACTCCGTCGGTGACAGGGGTGAAAAACTGTTTTTT. This codes for CASSYSVGDRGEKLFF.

The V gene is TRBV10-3, the J gene TRBJ1-1, with D unresolved. CDR1 ENHRY and CDR2 SYGVKD come from the germline V gene. Between the trimmed V and J ends, which lost 5 bases and 7 bases, there was a span of 11 bases. CDR3 length equals 12 residues. The DNA for the CDR3 is TGTGCCATCAGTACACTATCTGGTGAAGCTTTCTTT. This encodes CAISTLSGEAFF.

The chain has TRBV9 and TRBJ1-5; TRBD1 is a possible D gene (5 bases). The CDR3 sequence is 16 residues long. V was trimmed by 0 bases and J by 6 bases, leaving 16 bases between them. In germline, CDR1 is SGDLS, CDR2 YYNGEE. The DNA of the CDR3 is TGTGCCAGCAGCGTAGACCCAGGGTTAACACCTCAGCCCCAGCATTTT. It translates to CASSVDPGLTPQPQHF.

The chain recombines TRBV21-1 with TRBJ2-2; the table calls TRBD2, which could not be checked here. TRBV21-1 is a pseudogene locus. This CDR3 contains 19 residues. The CDR3 DNA sequence: TGTGCCAGCAGCACTAGGACCGGGACTAGCGGCGCGAACACCGGGGAGCTGTTTTTT. Amino acids: CASSTRTGTSGANTGELFF.

The chain joins TRBV10-3 to TRBJ2-7; D is ambiguous. There are 13 residues in the CDR3. The V and J ends lost 0 bases and 2 bases respectively, with 5 bases between them. CDR1 is ENHRY and CDR2 is SYGVKD in the germline V gene. CDR3 nucleotide sequence: TGTGCCATCAGTGAGTCGGCTCCCTACGAGCAGTACTTC. It translates to CAISESAPYEQYF.

This clone was recorded only once. The V gene is TRBV3-1 (or the pseudogene TRBV3-2), the J gene TRBJ2-5; 7 bases match TRBD2. The CDR3 runs to 14 residues. V lost 11 bases, J lost 4 bases, and 13 bases stayed unmatched. Germline V gene data show CDR1 as LGHDT and CDR2 as YNNKEL (reference sequence). CDR3 sequence: CASSGRWEGETQYF. The CDR3 DNA sequence: TGTGCCTCCTCGGGAAGGTGGGAGGGAGAGACCCAGTACTTC.

The chain joins TRBV5-1 to TRBJ1-4, with D possibly matching TRBD1 (6 bases). This CDR3 has 14 residues. The V end was cut by 4 bases, the J end by 7 bases, with 14 bases between. CDR1 SGHRS and CDR2 YFSETQ come from the germline V gene. In DNA, the CDR3 is TGCGCCAGCAGCCTGACCGGGACATCTGAAAAACTGTTTTTT. Protein product: CASSLTGTSEKLFF.

This chain uses TRBV6-1 with TRBJ2-1; 9 bases agree with TRBD1. CDR3 size: 15 residues. Per germline, CDR1 MNHNS and CDR2 SASEGT. The trim removed 2 bases at V and 5 bases at J, leaving 4 bases unmatched. CDR3 residues: CASSERRTGDNEQFF. Written as DNA, the CDR3 is TGTGCCAGCAGTGAAAGGAGGACAGGGGACAATGAGCAGTTCTTC.

V usage is TRBV5-6 and J usage is TRBJ2-2; a possible D gene is TRBD1 (5 bases). Between the trimmed V and J ends, which lost 2 bases and 2 bases, there was a span of 16 bases. The germline CDR1 and CDR2 sequences are SGHDT and YYEEEE. The length of the CDR3 is 17 residues. The CDR3 DNA reads TGTGCCAGCAGCTTCCGGACATCGTCGTCCAACACCGGGGAGCTGTTTTTT. As protein: CASSFRTSSSNTGELFF. Variable domain in full (rest from reference TRBV5-6 and TRBJ2-2): DAGVTQSPTHLIKTRGQQVTLRCSPKSGHDTVSWYQQALGQGPQFIFQYYEEEERQRGNFPDRFSGHQFPNYSSELNVNALLLGDSALYLCASSFRTSSSNTGELFFGEGSRLTVL.

The rearrangement uses TRBV19 and TRBJ2-7, with a tentative D call TRBD2 (5 bases). The CDR3 totals 15 residues. With 3 bases removed from V and 3 bases from J, the gap between germline ends came to 15 bases. Per the germline V gene, CDR1 is LNHDA and CDR2 is SQIVND (reference sequence). The CDR3: CASSIRQDEGYEQYF. In DNA form, the CDR3 reads TGTGCCAGTAGTATCCGGCAAGACGAGGGCTACGAGCAGTACTTC.

The chain carries TRBV5-1 and TRBJ2-1; 7 nucleotides align to TRBD1. V shed 0 bases and J 7 bases; nucleotides not matched to a gene: 4. Germline V CDR1 and CDR2: SGHRS, YFSETQ. This CDR3 is built from 14 residues. For the CDR3, the DNA is TGCGCCAGCAGCTTGGCACAGGGGTGGAATGAGCAGTTCTTC. Translating it yields CASSLAQGWNEQFF.

This clone occurred once. The V and J genes are TRBV6-6 and TRBJ1-3; 9 nucleotides match TRBD1. The CDR3 has 15 amino acids. In germline, CDR1 is MNHNY, CDR2 SVGAGI (reference sequence). The V segment lost 5 bases and the J segment 4 bases; nucleotides outside the gene matches: 6. For the CDR3, the DNA is TGTGCCAGCAGTAGAGGACAGGGGCTCGGAAACACCATATATTTT. It specifies CASSRGQGLGNTIYF.